Listed here are 14 T cell receptor beta chains from one sample, sequenced in a study of blood T cell repertoires in COVID-19. Sequencing used immunoSEQ multiplex PCR; TCRdb keeps in-frame clones, though not all of them. Of approximately 250,000 clones in the sample, 65% to 90% were seen once. Source material: peripheral blood. These receptors all come from a man younger than 45 with active or convalescent COVID-19.

The chain combines TRBV2 with TRBJ1-5; D ambiguous. Germline values: CDR1 SNHLY, CDR2 FYNNEI. V was cut by 10 bases and J by 1 base, with 17 bases left in between. There are 15 residues in the CDR3. The CDR3 reads CATSPGIGSNQPQHF. In DNA, the CDR3 is TGTGCCACATCGCCGGGGATAGGGAGCAATCAGCCCCAGCATTTT.

V and J are TRBV5-5 and TRBJ2-1; D is perhaps TRBD1 (6 bases). This CDR3 region has 15 residues. The germline CDR1 and CDR2 sequences are SGHKS and YYEKEE (reference sequence). Trimming pared 1 base from V and 4 bases from J, leaving 12 bases between. The CDR3 region has the DNA TGTGCCAGCAGCTTGCAGGGGATTTCGTACAATGAGCAGTTCTTC. It yields the protein CASSLQGISYNEQFF.

V usage is TRBV12-3 or TRBV12-4 and J usage is TRBJ2-3; D unresolved. The CDR3 is 11 amino acids. The V end lost 3 bases, the J end lost 5 bases, and 3 bases lay between the germline ends. DNA for the CDR3: TGTGCCAGCAGTTTCGGAGATACGCAGTATTTT. Its translation: CASSFGDTQYF.

This chain uses TRBV6-1 with TRBJ2-7, with D unclear. Germline loops: CDR1 MNHNS, CDR2 SASEGT. The CDR3 covers 13 residues. V was pared by 1 base and J by 2 bases, with 6 bases between. CDR3 nucleotides: TGTGCCAGCAGTGAAGGCACAACCTACGAGCAGTACTTC. Translated, it gives CASSEGTTYEQYF.

This clone is a singleton in its sample. The V and J genes are TRBV5-4 and TRBJ1-3; 10 bases agree with TRBD1. CDR1 SGHNT and CDR2 YYREEE come from the germline V gene (reference sequence). The CDR3 is 15 amino acids. Losses at the gene ends were 2 bases for V and 2 bases for J; bases not matched to a gene: 1. The CDR3 DNA sequence: TGTGCCAGCAGCTTTGGGACAGGGGCTGGAAACACCATATATTTT. It translates to CASSFGTGAGNTIYF.

The V and J genes are TRBV7-2 and TRBJ2-1, with a weak D call TRBD2 (6 bases). V was cut by 3 bases and J by 0 bases, with 18 bases left in between. Germline V gives CDR1 SGHTA, CDR2 FQGNSA. The CDR3 totals 18 residues. CDR3 nucleotide sequence: TGTGCCAGCAGCTTCACCGCCGGGGGTCCCAACTCCTACAATGAGCAGTTCTTC. It yields the protein CASSFTAGGPNSYNEQFF.

This chain joins TRBV18 and TRBJ1-1; D possibly corresponds to TRBD1 (6 bases). V was clipped by 6 bases and J by 5 bases, with 19 bases between them. This CDR3 is 15 amino acids long. Germline CDR1 and CDR2: KGHSH and LQKENI. As DNA, the CDR3 is TGTGCCAGCTCGGAAGGGGGGGGCTTAGGGACTGAAGCTTTCTTT. Amino acids: CASSEGGGLGTEAFF.

The table lists this clone with a count of one. Other DNA variants within this sample encode the same CDR3. The genes are TRBV12-3 or TRBV12-4 and TRBJ2-7; D not resolved. This CDR3 comprises 13 residues. Trimming removed 6 bases from V and 0 bases from J, with 9 bases in between. CDR3 loop: CASSSGSSYEQYF. In DNA, the CDR3 is TGTGCCAGCAGCTCCGGGTCCTCCTACGAGCAGTACTTC.

The chain employs TRBV10-2 and TRBJ1-5; D gene uncertain. V was trimmed by 5 bases and J by 0 bases, leaving 8 bases between them. Germline V lookup: CDR1 WSHSY, CDR2 SAAADI. CDR3 size: 14 residues. Here the CDR3 DNA reads TGCGCCAGCAGTCCGGTTGATAGCAATCAGCCCCAGCATTTT. Amino acid sequence: CASSPVDSNQPQHF.

The chain joins TRBV11-3 to TRBJ2-7; 11 nucleotides match TRBD1. The CDR3 loop spans 19 amino acids. The germline gives CDR1 SGHNT, CDR2 YENEEA. V lost 4 bases to trimming and J lost 2 bases; unmatched junction nucleotides: 16. Written as DNA, the CDR3 is TGTGCCAGCAGCTCGCCCTCCGAACGACCGGGACAGGGGGCCTACGAGCAGTACTTC. Residues: CASSSPSERPGQGAYEQYF.

The sample holds one count of this clone. The CDR3 nucleotides read TGTGCCATCAGTGAGTCATCTAGCGGGGGGGCCTCAAGGTCTTCCGGGGAGCTGTTTTTT. This gives the protein CAISESSSGGASRSSGELFF. The rearrangement links TRBV10-3 to TRBJ2-2; TRBD2 matches 12 bases. The CDR3 is 20 amino acids. Germline V gene lookup returns CDR1 ENHRY and CDR2 SYGVKD. Germline trimming cut 0 bases from V and 6 bases from J; bases unmatched to any gene: 14.

The chain uses TRBV19 and TRBJ2-5; TRBD1 aligns across 8 bases. Germline CDR1 LNHDA, CDR2 SQIVND (reference sequence). CDR3 size: 15 residues. The ends lost 5 bases at V and 5 bases at J; junction bases unmatched: 10. The DNA of the CDR3 is TGTGCCAGTAGTCGCTCGGGACAGGTTCGGGAGACCCAGTACTTC. Encoded protein: CASSRSGQVRETQYF.

V gene TRBV7-9 combines with J gene TRBJ1-1, with D perhaps matching TRBD1 (6 bases). Per germline, CDR1 SEHNR and CDR2 FQNEAQ (reference sequence). The CDR3 loop spans 13 amino acids. V lost 1 base, J lost 7 bases, and 10 bases lay in between. As DNA, the CDR3 is TGTGCCAGCAGCTTAGGACAGGTGGGTGAAGCTTTCTTT. As protein: CASSLGQVGEAFF. Combining the CDR3 with reference TRBV7-9 and TRBJ1-1 gives the whole variable domain DTGVSQNPRHKITKRGQNVTFRCDPISEHNRLYWYRQTLGQGPEFLTYFQNEAQLEKSRLLSDRFSAERPKGSFSTLEIQRTEQGDSAMYLCASSLGQVGEAFFGQGTRLTVV.

J is TRBJ2-7 and V is TRBV11-3, with D perhaps matching TRBD2 (6 bases). This CDR3 has 15 residues. Per the germline V gene, CDR1 is SGHNT and CDR2 is YENEEA. V lost 1 base, J lost 0 bases, and 10 bases lay in between. DNA of the CDR3: TGTGCCAGCAGCTTAGGTGCGGGGAGCTCCTACGAGCAGTACTTC. This sequence encodes CASSLGAGSSYEQYF. The variable domain in full, with the rest retrieved from reference TRBV11-3 and TRBJ2-7, is EAGVVQSPRYKIIEKKQPVAFWCNPISGHNTLYWYLQNLGQGPELLIRYENEEAVDDSQLPKDRFSAERLKGVDSTLKIQPAELGDSAVYLCASSLGAGSSYEQYFGPGTRLTVT.